This TCR beta chain was observed in a study of long-term antiretroviral therapy in people with HIV. Researchers report immunoSEQ v3.0 was run at survey level. This table comes from immunoSEQ multiplex PCR, and its TCRdb copy is limited to in-frame clones, with some not included. This sample has under 35,000 clones; about 85% occur once, and the top ten carry roughly 13%. The germline gives CDR1 LNHDA, CDR2 SQIVND (reference sequence). The CDR3 is made up of 15 amino acids. With 8 bases removed from V and 3 bases from J, the gap between germline ends came to 17 bases. This TCR was sampled from a man aged 18 to 30 with HIV. This specimen consisted of unsorted PBMCs, obtained 1.1 years after starting antiretroviral therapy. The chain is built from TRBV19 and TRBJ1-5, with TRBD1 as a possible D gene (6 bases). The DNA for the CDR3 is TGTGCCAGTGGAGGACAGCGAATTACCAATCAGCCCCAGCATTTT. Translated, it gives CASGGQRITNQPQHF. The variable domain in full, with the rest retrieved from reference TRBV19 and TRBJ1-5, is DGGITQSPKYLFRKEGQNVTLSCEQNLNHDAMYWYRQDPGQGLRLIYYSQIVNDFQKGDIAEGYSVSREKKESFPLTVTSAQKNPTAFYLCASGGQRITNQPQHFGDGTRLSIL.